This T cell receptor (beta chain) stems from a study of blood T cell repertoires in COVID-19. The V and J ends lost 2 bases and 7 bases respectively, with 12 bases between them. This CDR3 is 15 amino acids long. CDR1 and CDR2 from the germline V gene are SEHNR and FQNEAQ (reference sequence). Measured with immunoSEQ multiplex PCR; TCRdb has only the in-frame clones, and not every one. The data contain hundreds of thousands of clones, roughly 79% of them seen just once; the ten biggest clones take up 7.5%. The sequenced sample was peripheral blood. The chain carries TRBV7-9 and TRBJ1-6; D is ambiguous. The receptor's source is a woman older than 75 with COVID-19, enrolled during active disease. This CDR3 is CASSLLSGNNSPLHF. For the CDR3, the DNA is TGTGCCAGCAGCTTACTAAGCGGTAACAATTCACCCCTCCACTTT.